Reported below is one T cell receptor (beta chain). Clones were sequenced by immunoSEQ multiplex PCR, and TCRdb holds only the in-frame ones, with some missing. The data contain approximately 210,000 clones, 80% to 90% of them singletons. The data belong to a study of blood T cell repertoires in COVID-19. Two negative PCRs, clearance, or symptom resolution had been documented for recovered Cohort 3 donors. V was shortened by 4 bases and J by 1 base, with 11 bases between the two germline ends. Germline-derived CDR1 and CDR2 are SGHTA and FQGTGA. The CDR3 loop spans 15 amino acids. The chain joins TRBV7-3 to TRBJ1-3, with D unresolved. This clonotype was sampled from a man aged 35 to 55 who had recovered from COVID-19. The source material was PBMCs or T cells enriched from blood (not recorded which). CDR3: CASSSHGLSGNTIYF. The CDR3 DNA reads as TGTGCCAGCAGCTCACACGGACTGTCTGGAAACACCATATATTTT.